A single T cell receptor beta chain is shown here with its context. Unmatched junction bases numbered 10, after V lost 4 bases and J lost 4 bases. Germline V gives CDR1 MGHDK, CDR2 SYGVNS. This CDR3 contains 16 residues. Generated by immunoSEQ multiplex PCR, the TCRdb table keeps only in-frame clones and is missing some. The data show about 69,000 clones, with about four fifths seen just once and almost 10% held by the top ten. This entry comes from a study of blood T cell repertoires in COVID-19. V gene TRBV25-1 combines with J gene TRBJ1-3; 7 bases match TRBD1. The sequencing input was peripheral blood. The clonotype originates from an elderly woman with acute or convalescent COVID-19. The CDR3 reads CASSVSLQGPGNTIYF. The CDR3 nucleotides read TGTGCCAGCAGTGTCTCGTTACAGGGGCCCGGAAACACCATATATTTT. Complete variable domain (other parts from reference TRBV25-1 and TRBJ1-3): EADIYQTPRYLVIGTGKKITLECSQTMGHDKMYWYQQDPGMELHLIHYSYGVNSTEKGDLSSESTVSRIRTEHFPLTLESARPSHTSQYLCASSVSLQGPGNTIYFGEGSWLTVV.